This T cell receptor (beta chain) was captured in a study of blood T cell repertoires in COVID-19. In the original analysis: Scientists estimated how many nucleated cells there were by amplifying reference gene primers. Assay used: immunoSEQ multiplex PCR; TCRdb lists only in-frame clones, some missing. The DNA was the basis for D and trimming; V, J and clone size are from that table. The table lists roughly 300,000 clones, roughly 87% of them singletons. Two negative PCRs, clearance, or symptom resolution characterized the recovered Cohort 3 donors. The CDR3 is 16 amino acids. The germline CDR1 and CDR2 sequences are SNHLY and FYNNEI. V lost 6 bases and J lost 3; bases outside the gene matches: 13.

The J gene is TRBJ2-7, the V gene TRBV2; 8 bases map to TRBD1. The clonotype was recovered from a woman in her twenties or thirties who had recovered from COVID-19. The sample taken for sequencing was PBMCs or T cells enriched from blood (not recorded which). CDR3: CASSAGTGGVYYEQYF. The CDR3 DNA follows: TGTGCCAGCAGCGCCGGGACAGGCGGGGTATACTACGAGCAGTACTTC.